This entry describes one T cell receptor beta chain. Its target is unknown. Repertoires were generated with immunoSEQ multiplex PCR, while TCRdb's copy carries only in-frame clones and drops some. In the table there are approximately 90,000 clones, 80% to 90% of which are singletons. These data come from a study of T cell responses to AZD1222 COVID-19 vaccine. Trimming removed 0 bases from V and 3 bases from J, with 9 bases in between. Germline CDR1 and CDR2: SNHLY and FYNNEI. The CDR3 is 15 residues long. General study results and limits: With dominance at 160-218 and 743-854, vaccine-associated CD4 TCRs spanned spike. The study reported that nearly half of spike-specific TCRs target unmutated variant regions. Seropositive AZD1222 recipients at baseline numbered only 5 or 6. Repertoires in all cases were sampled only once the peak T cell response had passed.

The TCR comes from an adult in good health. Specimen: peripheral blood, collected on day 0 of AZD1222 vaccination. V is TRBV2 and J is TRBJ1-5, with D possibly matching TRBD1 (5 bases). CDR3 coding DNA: TGTGCCAGCAGTGAAGCAGGGGCGTCCAATCAGCCCCAGCATTTT. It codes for CASSEAGASNQPQHF.